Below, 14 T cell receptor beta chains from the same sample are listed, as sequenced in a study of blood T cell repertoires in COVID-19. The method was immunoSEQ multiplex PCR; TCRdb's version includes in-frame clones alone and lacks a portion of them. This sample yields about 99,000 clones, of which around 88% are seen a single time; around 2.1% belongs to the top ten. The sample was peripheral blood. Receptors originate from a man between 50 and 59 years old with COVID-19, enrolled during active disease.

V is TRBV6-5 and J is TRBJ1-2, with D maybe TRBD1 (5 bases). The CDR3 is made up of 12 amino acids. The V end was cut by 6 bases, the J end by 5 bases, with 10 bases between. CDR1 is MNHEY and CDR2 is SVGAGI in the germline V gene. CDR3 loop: CASSLDRYGYTF. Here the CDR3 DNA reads TGTGCCAGCAGCCTAGACAGATATGGCTACACCTTC.

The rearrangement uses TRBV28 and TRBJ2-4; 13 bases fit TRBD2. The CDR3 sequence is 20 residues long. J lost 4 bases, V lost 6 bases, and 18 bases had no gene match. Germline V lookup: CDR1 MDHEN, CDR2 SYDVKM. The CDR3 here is CASRGSLYSLAGGPKNIQYF. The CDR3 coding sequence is TGTGCCAGCAGAGGTTCCCTGTATTCACTAGCGGGGGGGCCAAAAAACATTCAGTACTTC.

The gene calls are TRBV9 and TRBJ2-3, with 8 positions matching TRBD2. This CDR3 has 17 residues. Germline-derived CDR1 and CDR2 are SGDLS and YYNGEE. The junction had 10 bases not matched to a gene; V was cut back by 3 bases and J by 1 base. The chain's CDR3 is CASSDLLGGAGTDTQYF. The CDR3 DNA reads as TGTGCCAGCAGCGACCTCCTCGGGGGGGCGGGCACAGATACGCAGTATTTT. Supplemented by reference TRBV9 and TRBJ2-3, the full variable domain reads DSGVTQTPKHLITATGQRVTLRCSPRSGDLSVYWYQQSLDQGLQFLIQYYNGEERAKGNILERFSAQQFPDLHSELNLSSLELGDSALYFCASSDLLGGAGTDTQYFGPGTRLTVL.

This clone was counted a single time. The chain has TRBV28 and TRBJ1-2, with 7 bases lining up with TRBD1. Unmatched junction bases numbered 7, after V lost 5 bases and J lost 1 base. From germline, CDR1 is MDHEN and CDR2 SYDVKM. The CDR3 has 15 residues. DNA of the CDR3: TGTGCCAGCAGTGAAGGGGGCTCCCGTAACTATGGCTACACCTTC. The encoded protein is CASSEGGSRNYGYTF.

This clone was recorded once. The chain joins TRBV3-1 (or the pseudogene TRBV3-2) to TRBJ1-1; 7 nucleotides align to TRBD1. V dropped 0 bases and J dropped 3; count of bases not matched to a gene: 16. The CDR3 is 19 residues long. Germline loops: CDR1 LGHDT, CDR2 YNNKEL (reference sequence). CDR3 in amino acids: CASSQEGRQGRVRDTEAFF. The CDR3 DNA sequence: TGTGCCAGCAGCCAAGAGGGAAGACAGGGCAGGGTACGGGACACTGAAGCTTTCTTT.

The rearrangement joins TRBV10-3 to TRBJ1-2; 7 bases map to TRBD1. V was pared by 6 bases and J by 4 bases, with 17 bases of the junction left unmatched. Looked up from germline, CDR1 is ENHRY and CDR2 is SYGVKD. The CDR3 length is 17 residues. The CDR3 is CAIRGNRGHILPYGYTF. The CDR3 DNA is TGTGCCATCAGGGGAAACAGGGGCCACATTCTTCCCTATGGCTACACCTTC.

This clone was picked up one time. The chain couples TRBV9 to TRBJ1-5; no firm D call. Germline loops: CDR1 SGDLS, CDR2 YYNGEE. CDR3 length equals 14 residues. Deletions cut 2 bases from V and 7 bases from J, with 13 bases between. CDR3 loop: CASSVGVNEQPQHF. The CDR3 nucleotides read TGTGCCAGCAGCGTCGGGGTAAACGAACAGCCCCAGCATTTT.

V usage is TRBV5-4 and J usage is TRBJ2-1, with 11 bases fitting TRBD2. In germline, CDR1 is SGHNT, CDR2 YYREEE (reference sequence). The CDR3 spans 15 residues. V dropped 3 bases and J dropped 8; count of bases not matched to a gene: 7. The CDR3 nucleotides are TGTGCCAGCAGCTCCCCGACTAGCGGGGAGGATGAGCAGTTCTTC. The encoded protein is CASSSPTSGEDEQFF.

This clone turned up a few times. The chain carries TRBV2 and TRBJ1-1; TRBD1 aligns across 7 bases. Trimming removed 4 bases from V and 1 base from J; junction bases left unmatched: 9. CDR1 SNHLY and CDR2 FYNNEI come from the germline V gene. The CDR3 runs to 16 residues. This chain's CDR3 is CASSGGGARANTEAFF. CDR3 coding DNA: TGTGCCAGCAGTGGAGGGGGCGCGAGGGCGAACACTGAAGCTTTCTTT.

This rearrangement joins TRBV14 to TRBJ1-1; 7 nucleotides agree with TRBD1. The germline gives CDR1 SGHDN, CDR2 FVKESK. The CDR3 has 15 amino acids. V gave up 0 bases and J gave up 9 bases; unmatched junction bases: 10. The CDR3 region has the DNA TGTGCCAGCAGCCAAGATAGTATTAGGGGGCGTCAAGCTTTCTTT. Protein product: CASSQDSIRGRQAFF.

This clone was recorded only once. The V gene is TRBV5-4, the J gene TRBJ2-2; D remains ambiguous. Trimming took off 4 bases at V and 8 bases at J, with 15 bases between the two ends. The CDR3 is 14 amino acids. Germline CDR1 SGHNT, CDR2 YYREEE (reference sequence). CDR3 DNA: TGTGCCAGCAGCAACGACTGGGTTGCGGGGGAGCTGTTTTTT. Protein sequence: CASSNDWVAGELFF. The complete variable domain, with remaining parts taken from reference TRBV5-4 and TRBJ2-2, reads ETGVTQSPTHLIKTRGQQVTLRCSSQSGHNTVSWYQQALGQGPQFIFQYYREEENGRGNFPPRFSGLQFPNYSSELNVNALELDDSALYLCASSNDWVAGELFFGEGSRLTVL.

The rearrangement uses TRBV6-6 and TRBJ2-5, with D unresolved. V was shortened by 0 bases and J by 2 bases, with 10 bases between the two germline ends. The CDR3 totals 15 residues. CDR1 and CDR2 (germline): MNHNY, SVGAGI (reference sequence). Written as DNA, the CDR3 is TGTGCCAGCAGTTACTCACGTTCGACACAAGAGACCCAGTACTTC. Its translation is CASSYSRSTQETQYF.

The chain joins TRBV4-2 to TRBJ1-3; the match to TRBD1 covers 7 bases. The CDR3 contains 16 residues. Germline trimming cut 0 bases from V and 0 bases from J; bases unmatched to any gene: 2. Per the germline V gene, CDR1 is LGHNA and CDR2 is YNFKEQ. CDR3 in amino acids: CASSQDRTGSGNTIYF. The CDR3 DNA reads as TGTGCCAGCAGCCAAGACCGGACAGGCTCTGGAAACACCATATATTTT.

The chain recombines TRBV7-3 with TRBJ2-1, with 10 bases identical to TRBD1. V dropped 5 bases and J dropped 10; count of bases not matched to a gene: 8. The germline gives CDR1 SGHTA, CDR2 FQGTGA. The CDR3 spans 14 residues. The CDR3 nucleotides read TGTGCCAGCAGCCCAGGGGACAGGGGTGGAGAGCAGTTCTTC. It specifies CASSPGDRGGEQFF. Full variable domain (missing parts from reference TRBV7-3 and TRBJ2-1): GAGVSQTPSNKVTEKGKYVELRCDPISGHTALYWYRQSLGQGPEFLIYFQGTGAADDSGLPNDRFFAVRPEGSVSTLKIQRTERGDSAVYLCASSPGDRGGEQFFGPGTRLTVL.